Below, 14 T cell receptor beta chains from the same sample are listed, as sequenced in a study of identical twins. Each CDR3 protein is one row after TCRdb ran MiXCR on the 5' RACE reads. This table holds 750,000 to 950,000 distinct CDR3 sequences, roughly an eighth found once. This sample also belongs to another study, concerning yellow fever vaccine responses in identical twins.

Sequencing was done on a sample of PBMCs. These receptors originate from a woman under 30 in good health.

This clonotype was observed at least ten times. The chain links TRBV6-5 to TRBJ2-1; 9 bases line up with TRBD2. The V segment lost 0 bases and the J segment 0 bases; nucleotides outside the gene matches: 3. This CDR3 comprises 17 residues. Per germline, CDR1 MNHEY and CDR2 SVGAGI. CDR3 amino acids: CASSYSTSGSSYNEQFF. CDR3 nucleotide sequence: TGTGCCAGCAGTTACTCGACTAGCGGCAGCTCCTACAATGAGCAGTTCTTC.

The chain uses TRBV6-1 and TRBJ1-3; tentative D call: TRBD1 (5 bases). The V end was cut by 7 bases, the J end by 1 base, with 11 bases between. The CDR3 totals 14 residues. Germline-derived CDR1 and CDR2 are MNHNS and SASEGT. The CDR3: CASTQGYSGNTIYF. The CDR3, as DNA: TGTGCCAGCACTCAGGGTTATTCTGGAAACACCATATATTTT.

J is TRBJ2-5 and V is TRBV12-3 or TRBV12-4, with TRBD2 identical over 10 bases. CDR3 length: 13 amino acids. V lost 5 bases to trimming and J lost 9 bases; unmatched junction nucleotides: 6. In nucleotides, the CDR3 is TGTGCCAGCAGTGGGACTAGCGTTCTGCCCCAGTACTTC. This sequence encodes CASSGTSVLPQYF.

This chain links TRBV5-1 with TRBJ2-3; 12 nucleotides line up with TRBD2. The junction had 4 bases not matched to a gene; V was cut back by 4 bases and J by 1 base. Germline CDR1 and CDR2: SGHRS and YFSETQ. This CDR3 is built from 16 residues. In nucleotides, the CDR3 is TGCGCCAGCAGCCGCTCTAGCGGGGGGGGCACAGATACGCAGTATTTT. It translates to CASSRSSGGGTDTQYF.

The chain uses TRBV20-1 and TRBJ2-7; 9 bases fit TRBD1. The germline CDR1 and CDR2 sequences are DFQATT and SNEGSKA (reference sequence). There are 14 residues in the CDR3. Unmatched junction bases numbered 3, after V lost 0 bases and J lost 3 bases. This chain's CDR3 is CSARDRDRVYEQYF. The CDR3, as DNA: TGCAGTGCTAGAGACCGGGACAGGGTCTACGAGCAGTACTTC.

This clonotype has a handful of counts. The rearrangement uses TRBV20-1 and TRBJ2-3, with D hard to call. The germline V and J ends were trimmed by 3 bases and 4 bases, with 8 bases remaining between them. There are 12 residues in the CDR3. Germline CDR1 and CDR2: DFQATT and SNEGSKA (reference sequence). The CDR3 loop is CSASLRPDTQYF. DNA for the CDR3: TGCAGTGCTAGTTTGAGACCAGATACGCAGTATTTT.

CDR3 bases: TGTGCCAGCACCGCGAGCGGGAGGTTTTACAATGAGCAGTTCTTC. The encoded protein is CASTASGRFYNEQFF. The chain joins TRBV7-9 to TRBJ2-1, with 9 bases lining up with TRBD2. The CDR3 is 15 residues long. V was clipped by 7 bases and J by 4 bases; unmatched bases: 8. Germline-derived CDR1 and CDR2 are SEHNR and FQNEAQ (reference sequence).

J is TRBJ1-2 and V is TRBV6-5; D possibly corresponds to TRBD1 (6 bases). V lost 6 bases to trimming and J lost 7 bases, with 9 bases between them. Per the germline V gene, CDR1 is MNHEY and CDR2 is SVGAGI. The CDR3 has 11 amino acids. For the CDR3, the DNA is TGTGCCAGCAGACAACAGGGTGGCTACACCTTC. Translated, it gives CASRQQGGYTF.

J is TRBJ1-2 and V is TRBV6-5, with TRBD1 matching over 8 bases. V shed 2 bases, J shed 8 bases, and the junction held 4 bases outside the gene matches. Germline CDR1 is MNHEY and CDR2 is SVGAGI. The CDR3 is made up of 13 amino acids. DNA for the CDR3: TGTGCCAGCAGTTACAGGACAGGGCGAGGCTACACCTTC. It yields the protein CASSYRTGRGYTF.

The CDR3 DNA follows: TGTGCCAGCAGCGAACAGGGGAACGGCTCACCCCTCCACTTT. This sequence encodes CASSEQGNGSPLHF. V gene TRBV3-1 combines with J gene TRBJ1-6; TRBD1 agrees at 7 bases. The junction had 8 bases not matched to a gene; V was cut back by 5 bases and J by 10 bases. CDR1 and CDR2 from the germline V gene are LGHDT and YNNKEL (reference sequence). The CDR3 has 14 amino acids.

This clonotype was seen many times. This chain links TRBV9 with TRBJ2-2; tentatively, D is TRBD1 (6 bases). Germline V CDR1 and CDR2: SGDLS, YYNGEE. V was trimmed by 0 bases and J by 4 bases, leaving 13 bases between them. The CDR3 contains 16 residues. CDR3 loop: CASSVGQGPPTGELFF. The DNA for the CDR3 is TGTGCCAGCAGCGTAGGGCAGGGGCCACCCACCGGGGAGCTGTTTTTT.

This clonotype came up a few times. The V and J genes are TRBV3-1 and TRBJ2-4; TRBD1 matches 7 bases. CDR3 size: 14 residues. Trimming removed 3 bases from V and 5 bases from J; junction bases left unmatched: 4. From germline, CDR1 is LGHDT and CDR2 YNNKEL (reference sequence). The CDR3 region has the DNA TGTGCCAGCAGCCAGCACGGACAGGAAAACATTCAGTACTTC. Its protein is CASSQHGQENIQYF.

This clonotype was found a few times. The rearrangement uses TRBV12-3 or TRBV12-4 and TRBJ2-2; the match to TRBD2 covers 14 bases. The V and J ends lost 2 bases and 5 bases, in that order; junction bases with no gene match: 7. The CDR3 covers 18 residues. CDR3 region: CASSLPGTSGRGTGELFF. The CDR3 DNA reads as TGTGCCAGCAGTTTACCTGGGACTAGCGGGAGAGGAACCGGGGAGCTGTTTTTT.

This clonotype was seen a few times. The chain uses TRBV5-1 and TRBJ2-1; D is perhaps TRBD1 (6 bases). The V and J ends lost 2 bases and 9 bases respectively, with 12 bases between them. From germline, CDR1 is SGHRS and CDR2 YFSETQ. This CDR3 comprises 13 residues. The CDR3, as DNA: TGCGCCAGCAGCTTCCTAACAGGGACTGAGCAGTTCTTC. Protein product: CASSFLTGTEQFF. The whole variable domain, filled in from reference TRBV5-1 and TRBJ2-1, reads KAGVTQTPRYLIKTRGQQVTLSCSPISGHRSVSWYQQTPGQGLQFLFEYFSETQRNKGNFPGRFSGRQFSNSRSEMNVSTLELGDSALYLCASSFLTGTEQFFGPGTRLTVL.